A single sample is the source of the 22 T cell receptor beta chains below, sequenced in a study of T cell responses to AZD1222 COVID-19 vaccine. Assay used: immunoSEQ multiplex PCR; TCRdb lists only in-frame clones, some missing. The profile shows 130,000 or so clones, 85% to 90% of them singletons. The source was peripheral blood, collected on day 0 of AZD1222 vaccination. These receptors were collected from an adult in good health.

V gene TRBV15 combines with J gene TRBJ1-1; no reliable D call. Germline CDR1 reads LNHNV; CDR2 reads YYDKDF (reference sequence). Trimming pared 4 bases from V and 0 bases from J, leaving 6 bases between. The CDR3 consists of 13 residues. CDR3 amino acids: CATSKQLNTEAFF. CDR3 DNA sequence: TGTGCCACCAGCAAACAATTGAACACTGAAGCTTTCTTT. Variable domain in full (rest from reference TRBV15 and TRBJ1-1): DAMVIQNPRYQVTQFGKPVTLSCSQTLNHNVMYWYQQKSSQAPKLLFHYYDKDFNNEADTPDNFQSRRPNTSFCFLDIRSPGLGDTAMYLCATSKQLNTEAFFGQGTRLTVV.

The rearrangement uses TRBV5-5 and TRBJ1-3; 7 nucleotides align to TRBD1. CDR3 length: 15 amino acids. After removal of 4 bases from V and 3 bases from J, the junction contained 7 bases not matched to a gene. In germline, CDR1 is SGHKS, CDR2 YYEKEE (reference sequence). CDR3 bases: TGTGCCAGCAGCCCAGCGAACAGGGGTGGAAACACCATATATTTT. This gives the protein CASSPANRGGNTIYF. Filled out from reference TRBV5-5 and TRBJ1-3, the complete variable domain reads DAGVTQSPTHLIKTRGQQVTLRCSPISGHKSVSWYQQVLGQGPQFIFQYYEKEERGRGNFPDRFSARQFPNYSSELNVNALLLGDSALYLCASSPANRGGNTIYFGEGSWLTVV.

The chain links TRBV6-4 to TRBJ1-6; 7 positions agree with TRBD1. This CDR3 region has 15 residues. Looked up from germline, CDR1 is MRHNA and CDR2 is SNTAGT. The J segment lost 2 bases and the V segment lost 6 bases, leaving 4 bases of the junction unmatched. The CDR3 DNA reads as TGTGCCAGCAGCACTGGGACAGCCTATAATTCACCCCTCCACTTT. Translating gives CASSTGTAYNSPLHF.

The V gene is TRBV13, the J gene TRBJ2-5; D is unresolved. Per the germline V gene, CDR1 is PRHDT and CDR2 is FYEKMQ (reference sequence). V dropped 0 bases and J dropped 1 base, with 6 bases sitting between them. The CDR3 covers 14 residues. CDR3 coding DNA: TGTGCCAGCAGCTTAGGGATCTCCCAAGAGACCCAGTACTTC. This codes for CASSLGISQETQYF.

The chain is built from TRBV5-1 and TRBJ1-3; TRBD1 might be the D (5 bases). Germline V lookup: CDR1 SGHRS, CDR2 YFSETQ. The ends were cut back, 4 bases at V and 0 bases at J, with 11 bases in the middle. The CDR3 contains 15 residues. Here the CDR3 DNA reads TGCGCCAGCAGCCGGGACGAGAGCTCTGGAAACACCATATATTTT. It is translated as CASSRDESSGNTIYF.

This clone was counted a few times. This chain links TRBV6-6 with TRBJ2-7; 8 bases match TRBD2. CDR3 length equals 13 residues. The germline V gene encodes CDR1 MNHNY and CDR2 SVGAGI (reference sequence). V lost 7 bases and J lost 3; bases outside the gene matches: 5. CDR3 bases: TGTGCCAGCAACACGGGGGGGGACTACGAGCAGTACTTC. Translating it yields CASNTGGDYEQYF.

Here the CDR3 DNA reads TGTGCCAGCAGCCCCCGCAATGAGCAGTTCTTC. Translation: CASSPRNEQFF. V gene TRBV7-6 combines with J gene TRBJ2-1; no clear D. The CDR3 totals 11 residues. The V gene lost 5 bases and the J gene lost 6 bases, with 5 bases spanning the gap. Per the germline V gene, CDR1 is SGHVS and CDR2 is FNYEAQ.

This sequence joins TRBV5-1 and TRBJ1-2, with D possibly being TRBD1 (5 bases). Germline V gene sequence: CDR1 SGHRS, CDR2 YFSETQ. Trimming pared 5 bases from V and 2 bases from J, leaving 7 bases between. The CDR3 contains 12 residues. The CDR3 DNA follows: TGCGCCAGCAGGGACACAAACTATGGCTACACCTTC. Translated, it gives CASRDTNYGYTF.

The V and J genes are TRBV6-6 and TRBJ1-2; 10 nucleotides agree with TRBD1. Germline trimming cut 6 bases from V and 8 bases from J; bases unmatched to any gene: 3. The CDR3 extends over 12 amino acids. CDR1 MNHNY and CDR2 SVGAGI come from the germline V gene (reference sequence). The CDR3 DNA sequence: TGTGCCAGCAGGCGACAGGGGGCCGGCTACACCTTC. This sequence encodes CASRRQGAGYTF.

The chain has TRBV6-5 and TRBJ2-7; D not certain. Germline loops: CDR1 MNHEY, CDR2 SVGAGI. Trimming removed 0 bases at V and 0 bases at J, with 6 bases between. This CDR3 is 14 amino acids long. The CDR3 spells CASSYSINSYEQYF. The CDR3 bases are TGTGCCAGCAGTTACTCGATAAACTCCTACGAGCAGTACTTC.

This chain links TRBV19 with TRBJ1-2, with 8 bases fitting TRBD1. Germline-derived CDR1 and CDR2 are LNHDA and SQIVND (reference sequence). Trimming at V came to 5 bases and at J to 9 bases, leaving 5 bases not matched to a gene. The CDR3 spans 12 residues. The CDR3 DNA reads TGTGCCAGTAGTCGGGACAGGTCCCGCTACACCTTC. It yields the protein CASSRDRSRYTF.

The chain employs TRBV2 and TRBJ1-2; 7 bases fit TRBD1. This CDR3 is 14 amino acids long. Germline-derived CDR1 and CDR2 are SNHLY and FYNNEI. V shed 7 bases, J shed 4 bases, and the junction held 9 bases outside the gene matches. CDR3 protein: CASKEGATIYGYTF. Written as DNA, the CDR3 is TGTGCCAGCAAGGAGGGGGCAACAATCTATGGCTACACCTTC. Drawing the rest from reference TRBV2 and TRBJ1-2, the complete variable domain is EPEVTQTPSHQVTQMGQEVILRCVPISNHLYFYWYRQILGQKVEFLVSFYNNEISEKSEIFDDQFSVERPDGSNFTLKIRSTKLEDSAMYFCASKEGATIYGYTFGSGTRLTVV.

The chain combines TRBV15 with TRBJ2-7, with a tentative D call TRBD2 (6 bases). Germline V gene lookup returns CDR1 LNHNV and CDR2 YYDKDF (reference sequence). The CDR3 covers 16 residues. The V and J ends lost 0 bases and 2 bases respectively, with 14 bases between them. CDR3: CATSRDWDWNAYEQYF. CDR3 DNA sequence: TGTGCCACCAGCAGAGATTGGGACTGGAATGCCTACGAGCAGTACTTC.

V usage is TRBV18 and J usage is TRBJ1-2; 11 bases are shared with TRBD1. Germline V gives CDR1 KGHSH, CDR2 LQKENI. The trim removed 3 bases at V and 6 bases at J, leaving 3 bases unmatched. The CDR3 totals 14 residues. This chain's CDR3 is CASSPGTGGNGYTF. In nucleotides, the CDR3 is TGTGCCAGCTCACCGGGGACAGGGGGGAATGGCTACACCTTC.

The gene calls are TRBV2 and TRBJ2-7; the D gene is possibly TRBD2 (7 bases). Deletions cut 6 bases from V and 2 bases from J, with 14 bases between. The CDR3 is 14 residues long. The germline V gene encodes CDR1 SNHLY and CDR2 FYNNEI. The CDR3 nucleotides read TGTGCCAGCAGCGGGGGGCATCGGGCCTACGAGCAGTACTTC. Translated: CASSGGHRAYEQYF.

The chain carries TRBV11-1 and TRBJ1-2; D is unresolved. The germline CDR1 and CDR2 sequences are SGHAT and FQDESV (reference sequence). The CDR3 is 12 residues long. V was trimmed by 3 bases and J by 4 bases, leaving 6 bases between them. The CDR3 DNA is TGTGCCAGCAGCTTTGGGAGCTATGGCTACACCTTC. Amino acids: CASSFGSYGYTF.

The chain uses TRBV19 and TRBJ1-5; D unclear. The CDR3 contains 13 residues. V was trimmed by 6 bases and J by 6 bases, leaving 12 bases between them. Germline-derived CDR1 and CDR2 are LNHDA and SQIVND (reference sequence). CDR3: CASSFMGTQPQHF. CDR3 sequence (DNA): TGTGCCAGTAGCTTCATGGGCACTCAGCCCCAGCATTTT.

The V and J genes are TRBV2 and TRBJ2-1; 8 bases are a match to TRBD1. J was trimmed by 4 bases and V by 6 bases; bases with no gene match: 8. CDR1 and CDR2 from the germline V gene are SNHLY and FYNNEI. This CDR3 is 15 amino acids long. The DNA of the CDR3 is TGTGCCAGCAGACGGGACAGGTCCCTATACAATGAGCAGTTCTTC. This gives the protein CASRRDRSLYNEQFF. Using reference TRBV2 and TRBJ2-1 for the parts outside the CDR3, the full variable domain is EPEVTQTPSHQVTQMGQEVILRCVPISNHLYFYWYRQILGQKVEFLVSFYNNEISEKSEIFDDQFSVERPDGSNFTLKIRSTKLEDSAMYFCASRRDRSLYNEQFFGPGTRLTVL.

The rearrangement joins TRBV18 to TRBJ1-4; D possibly corresponds to TRBD1 (5 bases). Germline CDR1 reads KGHSH; CDR2 reads LQKENI. The CDR3 spans 16 residues. V was trimmed by 3 bases and J by 5 bases, leaving 16 bases between them. CDR3 DNA sequence: TGTGCCAGCTCACCCTACCGGGACGGAGGAAATGAAAAACTGTTTTTT. Encoded protein: CASSPYRDGGNEKLFF.

The CDR3 DNA reads as TGTGCCAGCAGTTTACTAGGGACAGAGGCTGAAGCTTTCTTT. Its translation: CASSLLGTEAEAFF. The chain links TRBV28 to TRBJ1-1, with 7 bases aligning to TRBD1. CDR1 is MDHEN and CDR2 is SYDVKM in the germline V gene. The CDR3 runs 14 residues. V was clipped by 2 bases and J by 6 bases; unmatched bases: 6.

The CDR3 spells CASSQDLRSLLTLHF. The CDR3 DNA reads as TGTGCCAGCAGCCAAGATCTTCGTTCTCTTCTTACCCTCCACTTT. The chain combines TRBV3-1 (or the pseudogene TRBV3-2) with TRBJ1-6; D is unresolved. The CDR3 runs to 15 residues. Trimming took 0 bases from V and 14 from J, leaving 17 bases between them. CDR1 is LGHDT and CDR2 is YNNKEL in the germline V gene (reference sequence).

A single count supports this clone. The chain recombines TRBV11-2 with TRBJ1-5; D remains unclear. V shed 0 bases and J shed 2 bases, with 8 bases lying between them. The CDR3 length is 15 residues. Germline loops: CDR1 SGHAT, CDR2 FQNNGV. CDR3 in amino acids: CASSLDGRGNQPQHF. The CDR3 DNA follows: TGTGCCAGCAGCTTAGACGGCCGCGGCAATCAGCCCCAGCATTTT.